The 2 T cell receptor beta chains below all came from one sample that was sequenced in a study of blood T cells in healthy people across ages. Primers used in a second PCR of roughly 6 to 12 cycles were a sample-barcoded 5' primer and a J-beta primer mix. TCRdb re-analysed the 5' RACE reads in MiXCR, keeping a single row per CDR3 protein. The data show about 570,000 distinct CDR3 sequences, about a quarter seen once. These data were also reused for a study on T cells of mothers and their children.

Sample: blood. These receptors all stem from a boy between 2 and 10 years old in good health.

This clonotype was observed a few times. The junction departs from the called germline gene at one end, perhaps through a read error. CDR3: CASRIGGGTDTQYF. In nucleotides, the CDR3 is TGTGCCAGTAGGATAGGCGGGGGCACAGATACGCAGTATTTT. This chain uses TRBV19 with TRBJ2-3; D might be TRBD2 (6 bases). This CDR3 is 14 amino acids long. Germline loops: CDR1 LNHDA, CDR2 SQIVND (reference sequence).

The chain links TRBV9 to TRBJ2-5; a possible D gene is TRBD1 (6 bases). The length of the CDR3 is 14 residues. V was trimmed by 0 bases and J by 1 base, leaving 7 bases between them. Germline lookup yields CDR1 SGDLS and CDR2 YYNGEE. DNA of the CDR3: TGTGCCAGCAGCGTAGAGGGGGTCCAAGAGACCCAGTACTTC. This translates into CASSVEGVQETQYF.